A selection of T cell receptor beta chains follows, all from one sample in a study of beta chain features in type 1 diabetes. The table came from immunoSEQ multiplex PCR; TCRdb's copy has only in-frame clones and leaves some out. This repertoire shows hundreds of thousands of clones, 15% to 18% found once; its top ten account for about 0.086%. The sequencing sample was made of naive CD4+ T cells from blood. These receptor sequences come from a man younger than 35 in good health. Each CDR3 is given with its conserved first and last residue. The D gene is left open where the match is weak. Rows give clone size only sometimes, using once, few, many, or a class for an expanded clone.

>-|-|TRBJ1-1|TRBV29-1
TGCAGCGTTGGAAGCGGCTCGGGGCCTGACACTGAAGCTTTCTTT
CSVGSGSGPDTEAFF
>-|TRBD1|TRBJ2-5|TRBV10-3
TGTGCCATCAGTGATTCAGGACAGGGATTCGGGTCCCAGTACTTC
CAISDSGQGFGSQYF
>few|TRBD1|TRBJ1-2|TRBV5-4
TGTGCCAGCAGCGGGAGACAGGGGGCCTCGGAGGGCTACACCTTC
CASSGRQGASEGYTF
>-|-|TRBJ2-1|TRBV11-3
TGTGCCAGCAGCTTAGCCGAGAGAAGCTACAATGAGCAGTTCTTC
CASSLAERSYNEQFF
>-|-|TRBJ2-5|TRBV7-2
TGTGCCAGCAGCGGCAGGAGGAGTCTAATGGAGACCCAGTACTTC
CASSGRRSLMETQYF
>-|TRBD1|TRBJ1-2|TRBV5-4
TGTGCCAGCAGAACTACAGGGGGGGGATATGGCTACACCTTC
CASRTTGGGYGYTF
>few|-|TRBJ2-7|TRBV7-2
TGTGCCAGCAGCTCTTATACCTCCTACGAGCAGTACTTC
CASSSYTSYEQYF
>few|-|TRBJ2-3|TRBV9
TGTGCCAGCAGCGCCCGAACCGGACCGACACCCCCGACGCAGTATTTT
CASSARTGPTPPTQYF
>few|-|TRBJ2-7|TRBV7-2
TGTGCCAGCAGCCAGTCGGGATCAGGGGCCATCTACGAGCAGTACTTC
CASSQSGSGAIYEQYF
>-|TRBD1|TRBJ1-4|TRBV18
TGTGCCAGCTCACCAGAAAGGGGGCAGGCACCAACTAATAATGAAAAACTGTTTTTT
CASSPERGQAPTNNEKLFF
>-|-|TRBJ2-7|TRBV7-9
TGTGCCAGCAGCCCCGGAGGACCCGAGCAGTACTTC
CASSPGGPEQYF
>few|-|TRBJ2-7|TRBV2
TGTGCCAGCGGAAAAGGAGTGTCGAGCTCCTACGAGCAGTACTTC
CASGKGVSSSYEQYF
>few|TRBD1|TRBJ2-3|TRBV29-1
TGCAGCGCCTTACAGGGGTCAGATACGCAGTATTTT
CSALQGSDTQYF
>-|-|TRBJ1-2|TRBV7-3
TGTGCCAGCAGCTTAGAAGCGGTTGGCGGCTACACCTTC
CASSLEAVGGYTF
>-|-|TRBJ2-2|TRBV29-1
TGCAGCGTTGGGGCAGAGAACACCGGGGAGCTGTTTTTT
CSVGAENTGELFF
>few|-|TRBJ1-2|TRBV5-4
TGTGCCAGCAGCAACTTCAGGGAGGGCTACACCTTC
CASSNFREGYTF